This entry is about one T cell receptor (beta chain). Its specificity is unknown. This sample was included in a study of Ad26.COV2.S vaccination and SARS-CoV-2 variants. Study-level points and caveats: Whether participants received vaccine or placebo, their non-spike TCR breadth was similar.

The protocol was immunoSEQ multiplex PCR, while the TCRdb copy is restricted to in-frame clones and leaves out a portion. Of 400,000 to 450,000 clones in the sample, around 90% are singletons; the top ten hold roughly 4%. Documented treatment: roughly 20 received Ad26.COV2.S at low or high dose, single or two shots; about 5 received placebo; per-sample allocation not given. Specimen acquisition occurred on day 63 following the initial vaccine or placebo injection. V dropped 7 bases and J dropped 4 bases, with 12 bases sitting between them. Germline V CDR1 and CDR2: LNHDA, SQIVND (reference sequence). This CDR3 comprises 13 residues.

The chain combines TRBV19 with TRBJ2-3; weak D call: TRBD2 (5 bases). The specimen comprised peripheral blood, sampled in a trial of Ad26.COV2.S vaccine versus placebo. The receptor was derived from a person aged 18 to 59 who received the Ad26.COV2.S COVID-19 vaccine or a placebo. This CDR3 is CASKEVGADTQYF. CDR3 nucleotides: TGTGCCAGTAAGGAGGTGGGCGCAGATACGCAGTATTTT.